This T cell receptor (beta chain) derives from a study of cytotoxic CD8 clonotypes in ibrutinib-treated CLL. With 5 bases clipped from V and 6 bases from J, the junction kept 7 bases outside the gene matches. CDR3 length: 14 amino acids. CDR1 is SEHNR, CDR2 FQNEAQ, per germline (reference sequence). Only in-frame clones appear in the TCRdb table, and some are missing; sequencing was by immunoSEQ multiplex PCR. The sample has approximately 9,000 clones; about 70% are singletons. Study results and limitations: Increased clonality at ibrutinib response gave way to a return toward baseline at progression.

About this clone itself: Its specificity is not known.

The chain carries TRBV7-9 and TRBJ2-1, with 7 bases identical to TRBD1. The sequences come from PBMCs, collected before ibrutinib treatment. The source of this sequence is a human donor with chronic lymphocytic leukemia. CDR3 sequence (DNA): TGTGCCAGCAGCCCCGGGACAGAGCTCAATGAGCAGTTCTTC. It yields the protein CASSPGTELNEQFF.